The 9 T cell receptor beta chains below were found in one sample sequenced in a study of cytomegalovirus exposure and HLA in healthy donors. This PCR relied on a set of 60 Vbeta primers and 13 Jbeta primers. Clones were sequenced by immunoSEQ multiplex PCR, and TCRdb holds only the in-frame ones, with some missing. The sample shows approximately 130,000 clones, 75% to 80% of them seen only once. The sample comprised PBMCs. All receptors derive from a middle-aged woman in good health and CMV-seronegative.

This rearrangement joins TRBV6-1 to TRBJ2-1, with 14 positions matching TRBD2. Germline V gene data show CDR1 as MNHNS and CDR2 as SASEGT. Trimming removed 7 bases from V and 8 bases from J; junction bases left unmatched: 7. CDR3 length equals 15 residues. In DNA form, the CDR3 reads TGTGCCAGCACCCCCGGGACTAGCGGGAGTTATGAGCAGTTCTTC. Encoded protein: CASTPGTSGSYEQFF.

This chain links TRBV6-1 with TRBJ1-2, with D perhaps TRBD1 (6 bases). This CDR3 is 14 amino acids long. Trimming removed 5 bases from V and 3 bases from J, with 13 bases in between. Germline-derived CDR1 and CDR2 are MNHNS and SASEGT. CDR3 DNA: TGTGCCAGCAGTTCAGGGGTTTCAGACTATGGCTACACCTTC. Translating it yields CASSSGVSDYGYTF.

The chain couples TRBV6-1 to TRBJ1-1; the D gene is possibly TRBD1 (6 bases). CDR3 size: 13 residues. V shed 4 bases and J shed 0 bases, with 6 bases lying between them. From germline, CDR1 is MNHNS and CDR2 SASEGT. The CDR3 here is CASSGTVNTEAFF. Here the CDR3 DNA reads TGTGCCAGCAGTGGGACAGTGAACACTGAAGCTTTCTTT.

This chain links TRBV7-6 with TRBJ1-1, with 9 bases that match TRBD1. This CDR3 spans 13 amino acids. The ends lost 4 bases at V and 6 bases at J; junction bases unmatched: 3. In germline, CDR1 is SGHVS, CDR2 FNYEAQ. CDR3 sequence (DNA): TGTGCCAGCAGCTCTGACAGGGGGGCTGAAGCTTTCTTT. Encoded protein: CASSSDRGAEAFF.

CDR3 in DNA: TGTGCCAGCAGCCGACCCGCGGGGAGGGAAGAGACCCAGTACTTC. Translating it yields CASSRPAGREETQYF. The chain couples TRBV28 to TRBJ2-5; TRBD2 matches 7 bases. With 6 bases clipped from V and 3 bases from J, the junction kept 10 bases outside the gene matches. CDR3 size: 15 residues. Germline V CDR1 and CDR2: MDHEN, SYDVKM. Together with reference TRBV28 and TRBJ2-5, the CDR3 gives the full variable domain: DVKVTQSSRYLVKRTGEKVFLECVQDMDHENMFWYRQDPGLGLRLIYFSYDVKMKEKGDIPEGYSVSREKKERFSLILESASTNQTSMYLCASSRPAGREETQYFGPGTRLLVL.

This clone turned up a few times. The chain links TRBV15 to TRBJ1-2; 8 nucleotides agree with TRBD1. V was pared by 0 bases and J by 4 bases, with 7 bases of the junction left unmatched. Germline CDR1 and CDR2: LNHNV and YYDKDF (reference sequence). The CDR3 contains 16 residues. CDR3 region: CATSRDLAGGLYGYTF. CDR3 in DNA: TGTGCCACCAGCAGAGATTTGGCAGGGGGCCTCTATGGCTACACCTTC.

The rearrangement joins TRBV5-4 to TRBJ1-2; the D is unclear. Deletions cut 3 bases from V and 4 bases from J, with 10 bases between. This CDR3 contains 13 residues. CDR1 and CDR2 from the germline V gene are SGHNT and YYREEE (reference sequence). DNA of the CDR3: TGTGCCAGCAGCTGGCAGGATTCCTATGGCTACACCTTC. Amino acid sequence: CASSWQDSYGYTF.

This clone showed up just once. The genes are TRBV27 and TRBJ2-3; 7 nucleotides match TRBD1. The CDR3 covers 15 residues. V lost 3 bases to trimming and J lost 4 bases; unmatched junction nucleotides: 7. CDR1 MNHEY and CDR2 SMNVEV come from the germline V gene (reference sequence). CDR3 DNA: TGTGCCAGCAGTTTTAAGGGGGCAATCTCAGATACGCAGTATTTT. It codes for CASSFKGAISDTQYF.

This chain uses TRBV7-9 with TRBJ2-1; D not resolved. The CDR3 sequence is 12 residues long. Per the germline V gene, CDR1 is SEHNR and CDR2 is FQNEAQ (reference sequence). With 1 base removed from V and 7 bases from J, the gap between germline ends came to 5 bases. The CDR3 DNA follows: TGTGCCAGCAGCTTAGTCCCTAATGAGCAGTTCTTC. Amino acids: CASSLVPNEQFF.